This TCR beta chain was recorded in a study of T cells after yellow fever vaccination. Germline CDR1 is DFQATT and CDR2 is SNEGSKA (reference sequence). The CDR3 is 13 residues long. V lost 4 bases, J lost 5 bases, and 5 bases stayed unmatched. This clonotype was observed many times. TCRdb reprocessed the 5' RACE reads with MiXCR, giving one entry per CDR3 protein. Of 46,000 or so distinct CDR3 sequences in the sample, roughly 6.4% are singletons; the top ten hold about 9.4%. The gene calls are TRBV20-1 and TRBJ2-1; TRBD2 matches at 7 bases. The specimen comprised PBMCs, either bulk or a sorted T-cell subset (CD4+, CD8+, memory, or dextramer-sorted; not recorded which), sampled 45 days after the yellow fever booster vaccination. This sequence originates from a young man who received the YFV17D yellow fever vaccine. The CDR3 region is CSAKWLADNEQFF. The CDR3 DNA is TGCAGTGCTAAGTGGCTAGCGGACAATGAGCAGTTCTTC.